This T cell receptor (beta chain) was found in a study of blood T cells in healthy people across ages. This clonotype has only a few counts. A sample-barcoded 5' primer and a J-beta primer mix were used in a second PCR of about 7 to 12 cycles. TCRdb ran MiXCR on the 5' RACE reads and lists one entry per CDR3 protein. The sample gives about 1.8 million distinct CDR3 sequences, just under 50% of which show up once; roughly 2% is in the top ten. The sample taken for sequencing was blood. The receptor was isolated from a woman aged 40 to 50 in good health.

The DNA of the CDR3 is TGTGCCAGCAGCGTAGGGTTTAGGGACAGAAGGCAAGAGACCCAGTACTTC. Translating it yields CASSVGFRDRRQETQYF. The J gene is TRBJ2-5, the V gene TRBV9, with 7 bases fitting TRBD1. The CDR3 is made up of 17 amino acids. With V trimmed by 0 bases and J by 2 bases, 10 bases remained unmatched. CDR1 and CDR2 (germline): SGDLS, YYNGEE. Full variable domain (outside the CDR3, taken from reference TRBV9 and TRBJ2-5): DSGVTQTPKHLITATGQRVTLRCSPRSGDLSVYWYQQSLDQGLQFLIQYYNGEERAKGNILERFSAQQFPDLHSELNLSSLELGDSALYFCASSVGFRDRRQETQYFGPGTRLLVL.